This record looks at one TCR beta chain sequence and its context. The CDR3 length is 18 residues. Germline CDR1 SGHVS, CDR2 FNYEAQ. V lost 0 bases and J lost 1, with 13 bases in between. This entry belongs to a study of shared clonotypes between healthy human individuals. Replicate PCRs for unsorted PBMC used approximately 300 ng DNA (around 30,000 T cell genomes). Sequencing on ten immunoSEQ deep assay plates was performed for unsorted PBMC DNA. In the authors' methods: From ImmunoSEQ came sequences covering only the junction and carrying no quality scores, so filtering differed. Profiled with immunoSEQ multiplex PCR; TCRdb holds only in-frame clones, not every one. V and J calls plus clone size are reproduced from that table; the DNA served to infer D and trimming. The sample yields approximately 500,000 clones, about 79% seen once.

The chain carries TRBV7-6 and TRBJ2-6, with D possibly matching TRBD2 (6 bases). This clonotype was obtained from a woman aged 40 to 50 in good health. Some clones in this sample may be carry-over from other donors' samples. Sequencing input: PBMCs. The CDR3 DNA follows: TGTGCCAGCAGCTTAGCTGGGGGGAGTGGGTCTGGGGCCAACGTCCTGACTTTC. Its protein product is CASSLAGGSGSGANVLTF.